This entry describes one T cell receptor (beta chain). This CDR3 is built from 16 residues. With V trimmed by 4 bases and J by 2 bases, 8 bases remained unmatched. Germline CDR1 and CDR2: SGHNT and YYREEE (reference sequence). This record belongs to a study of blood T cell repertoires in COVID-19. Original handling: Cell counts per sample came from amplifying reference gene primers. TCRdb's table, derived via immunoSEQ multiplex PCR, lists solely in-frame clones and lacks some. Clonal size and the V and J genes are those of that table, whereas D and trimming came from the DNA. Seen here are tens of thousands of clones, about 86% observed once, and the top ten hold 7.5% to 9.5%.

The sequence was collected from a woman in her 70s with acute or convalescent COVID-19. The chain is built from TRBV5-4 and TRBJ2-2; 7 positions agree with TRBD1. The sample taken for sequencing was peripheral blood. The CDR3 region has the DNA TGTGCCAGCAGCCGGACGGGGACAGTCAACACCGGGGAGCTGTTTTTT. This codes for CASSRTGTVNTGELFF.